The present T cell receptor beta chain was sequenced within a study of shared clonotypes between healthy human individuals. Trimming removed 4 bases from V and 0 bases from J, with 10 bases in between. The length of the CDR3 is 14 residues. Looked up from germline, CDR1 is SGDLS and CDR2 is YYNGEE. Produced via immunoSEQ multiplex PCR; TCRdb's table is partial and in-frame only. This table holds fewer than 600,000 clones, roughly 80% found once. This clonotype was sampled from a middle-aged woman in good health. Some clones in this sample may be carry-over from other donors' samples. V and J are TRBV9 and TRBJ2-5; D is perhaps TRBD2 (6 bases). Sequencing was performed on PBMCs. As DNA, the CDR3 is TGTGCCAGCAGCCAACGGGACTACCAAGAGACCCAGTACTTC. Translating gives CASSQRDYQETQYF.